The T cell receptor beta chain under discussion was sequenced for a study of CD8+CD57+ T cells in acquired aplastic anemia. Study at large: Sorted CD4+ plus CD8+ cells gave DNA averaging 3.2 ug. General study points: The study identified roughly 29 CD8+ CDR3 sequences shared by patients and controls. Patients and healthy controls showed no significant CD8+ Simpson's diversity difference.

Worth noting for this clonotype: Its antigen is unknown.

Genomic DNA served as template for TCR beta VDJ and CDR3 profiling. TCRdb reprocessed the reads with MiXCR, giving one entry per CDR3 protein. The sample includes around 200,000 distinct CDR3 sequences, around 49% seen only once; the top ten take 20%. Sequencing was done on patients that had shown CD8+CD57+ cell expansion by flow cytometry. Severe acquired aplastic anemia was present in all patients. Losses at the gene ends were 6 bases for V and 3 bases for J; bases not matched to a gene: 8. From germline, CDR1 is LNHDA and CDR2 SQIVND (reference sequence). CDR3 length equals 15 residues. Material: sorted CD4+, CD8+, or CD8+CD57+ T cells (not recorded which) from PBMCs. This clonotype originated in a human donor with aplastic anemia. The rearrangement joins TRBV19 to TRBJ1-1; 9 nucleotides agree with TRBD1. The CDR3: CASSLNRGRDTEAFF. CDR3 in DNA: TGTGCCAGTAGCCTTAACAGGGGGCGAGACACTGAAGCTTTCTTT.